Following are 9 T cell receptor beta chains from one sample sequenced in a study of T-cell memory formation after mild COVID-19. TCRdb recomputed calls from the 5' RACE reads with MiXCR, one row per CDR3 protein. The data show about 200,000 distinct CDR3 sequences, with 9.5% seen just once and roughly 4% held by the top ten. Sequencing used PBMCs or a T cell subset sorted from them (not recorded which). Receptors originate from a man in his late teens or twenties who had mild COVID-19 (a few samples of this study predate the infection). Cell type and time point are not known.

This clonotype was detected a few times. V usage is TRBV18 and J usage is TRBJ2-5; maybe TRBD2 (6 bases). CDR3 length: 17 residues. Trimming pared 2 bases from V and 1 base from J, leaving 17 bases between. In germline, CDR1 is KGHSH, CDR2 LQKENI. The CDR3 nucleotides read TGTGCCAGCTCACCAAGATTCGGGGGAGTAATCCAAGAGACCCAGTACTTC. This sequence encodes CASSPRFGGVIQETQYF.

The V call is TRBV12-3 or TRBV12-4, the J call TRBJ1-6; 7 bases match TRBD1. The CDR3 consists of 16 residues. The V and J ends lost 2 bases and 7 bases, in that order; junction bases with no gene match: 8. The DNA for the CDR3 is TGTGCCAGCAGTTTATTGTGGACAGGCCTCAATTCACCCCTCCACTTT. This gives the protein CASSLLWTGLNSPLHF.

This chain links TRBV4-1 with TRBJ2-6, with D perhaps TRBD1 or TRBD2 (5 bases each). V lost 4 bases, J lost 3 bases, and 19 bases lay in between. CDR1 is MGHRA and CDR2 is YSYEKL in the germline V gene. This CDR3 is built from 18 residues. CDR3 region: CASSRGTDLLLGANVLTF. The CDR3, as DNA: TGCGCCAGCAGCCGGGGGACGGATCTCCTACTTGGGGCCAACGTCCTGACTTTC.

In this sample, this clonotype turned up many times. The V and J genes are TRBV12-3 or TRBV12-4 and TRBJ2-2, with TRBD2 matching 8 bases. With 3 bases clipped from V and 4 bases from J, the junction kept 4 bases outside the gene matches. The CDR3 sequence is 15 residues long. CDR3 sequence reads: CASSFWSGGTGELFF. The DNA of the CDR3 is TGTGCCAGCAGTTTTTGGAGCGGGGGCACCGGGGAGCTGTTTTTT.

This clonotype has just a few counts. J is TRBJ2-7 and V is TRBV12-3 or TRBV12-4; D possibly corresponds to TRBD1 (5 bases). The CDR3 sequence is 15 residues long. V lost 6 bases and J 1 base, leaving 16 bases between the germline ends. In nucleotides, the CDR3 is TGTGCCAGCAGATACAGGCCACCGGGTTCCTACGAGCAGTACTTC. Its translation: CASRYRPPGSYEQYF.

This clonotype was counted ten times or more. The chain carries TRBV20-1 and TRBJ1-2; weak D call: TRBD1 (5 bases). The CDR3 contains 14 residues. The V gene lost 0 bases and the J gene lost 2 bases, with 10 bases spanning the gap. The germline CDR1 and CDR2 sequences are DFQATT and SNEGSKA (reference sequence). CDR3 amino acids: CSARDSGTNYGYTF. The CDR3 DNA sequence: TGCAGTGCTAGAGATTCGGGGACCAACTATGGCTACACCTTC.

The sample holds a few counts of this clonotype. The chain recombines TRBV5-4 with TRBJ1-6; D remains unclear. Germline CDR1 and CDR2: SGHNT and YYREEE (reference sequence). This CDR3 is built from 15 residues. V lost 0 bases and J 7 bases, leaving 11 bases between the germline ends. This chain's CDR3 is CASSLAGQTNSPLHF. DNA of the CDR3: TGTGCCAGCAGCTTGGCGGGTCAGACCAATTCACCCCTCCACTTT.

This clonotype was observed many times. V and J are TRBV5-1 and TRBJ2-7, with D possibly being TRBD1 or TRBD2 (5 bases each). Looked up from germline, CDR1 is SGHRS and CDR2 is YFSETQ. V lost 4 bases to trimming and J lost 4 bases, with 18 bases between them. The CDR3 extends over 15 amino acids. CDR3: CASSRTGTERYEQYF. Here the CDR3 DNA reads TGCGCCAGCAGCCGCACTGGGACGGAGAGGTACGAGCAGTACTTC.

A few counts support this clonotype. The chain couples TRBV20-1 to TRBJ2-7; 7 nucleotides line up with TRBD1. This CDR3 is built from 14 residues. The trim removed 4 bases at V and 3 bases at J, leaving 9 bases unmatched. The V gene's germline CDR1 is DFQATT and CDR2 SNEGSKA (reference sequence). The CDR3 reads CSATYDRELYEQYF. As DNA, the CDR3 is TGCAGTGCTACCTACGACAGGGAACTCTACGAGCAGTACTTC.